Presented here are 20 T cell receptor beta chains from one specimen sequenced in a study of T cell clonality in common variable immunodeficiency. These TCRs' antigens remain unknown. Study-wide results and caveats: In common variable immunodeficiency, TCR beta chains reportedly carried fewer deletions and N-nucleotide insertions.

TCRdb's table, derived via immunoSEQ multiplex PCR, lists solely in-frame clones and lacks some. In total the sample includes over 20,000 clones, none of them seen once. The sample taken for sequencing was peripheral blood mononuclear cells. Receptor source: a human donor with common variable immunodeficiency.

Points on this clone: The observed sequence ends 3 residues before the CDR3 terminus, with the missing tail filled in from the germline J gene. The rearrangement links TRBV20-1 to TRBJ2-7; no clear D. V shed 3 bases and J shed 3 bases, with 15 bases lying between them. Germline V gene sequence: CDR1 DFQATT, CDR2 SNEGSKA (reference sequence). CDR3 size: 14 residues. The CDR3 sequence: CSARKPVLHYEQYF. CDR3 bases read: TGCAGTGCTAGGAAACCAGTGCTCCACTACGAG.

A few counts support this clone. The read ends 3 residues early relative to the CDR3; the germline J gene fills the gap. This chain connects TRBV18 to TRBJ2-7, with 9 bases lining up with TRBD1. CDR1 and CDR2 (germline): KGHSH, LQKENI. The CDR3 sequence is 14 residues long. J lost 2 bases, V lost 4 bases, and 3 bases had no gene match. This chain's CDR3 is CASSLTGGPYEQYF. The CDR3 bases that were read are TGTGCCAGCTCACTAACAGGGGGCCCCTACGAG.

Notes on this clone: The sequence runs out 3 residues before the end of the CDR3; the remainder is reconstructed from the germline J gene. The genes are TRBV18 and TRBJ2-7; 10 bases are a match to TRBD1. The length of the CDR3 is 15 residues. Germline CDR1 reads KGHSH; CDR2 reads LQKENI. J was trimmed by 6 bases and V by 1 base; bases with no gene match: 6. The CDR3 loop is CASSPQSGQGREQYF. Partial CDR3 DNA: TGTGCCAGCTCACCACAGTCGGGACAGGGGCGCGAG.

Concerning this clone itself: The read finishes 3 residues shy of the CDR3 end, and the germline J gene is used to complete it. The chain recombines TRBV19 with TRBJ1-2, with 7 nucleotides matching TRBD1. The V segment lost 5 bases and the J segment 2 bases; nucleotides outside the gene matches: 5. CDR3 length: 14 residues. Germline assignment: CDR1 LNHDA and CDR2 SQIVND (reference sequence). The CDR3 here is CASSSRDSNYGYTF. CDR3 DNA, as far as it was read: TGTGCCAGTAGTTCGCGGGACAGCAACTATGGC.

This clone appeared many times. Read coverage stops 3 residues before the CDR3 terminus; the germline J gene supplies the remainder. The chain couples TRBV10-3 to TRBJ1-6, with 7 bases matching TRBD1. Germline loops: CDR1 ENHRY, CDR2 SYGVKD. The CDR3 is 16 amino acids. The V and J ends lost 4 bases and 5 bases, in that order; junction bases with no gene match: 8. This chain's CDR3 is CAISGGGGRNNSPLHF. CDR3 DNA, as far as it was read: TGTGCCATCAGTGGGGGAGGGGGCAGAAATAATTCACCC.

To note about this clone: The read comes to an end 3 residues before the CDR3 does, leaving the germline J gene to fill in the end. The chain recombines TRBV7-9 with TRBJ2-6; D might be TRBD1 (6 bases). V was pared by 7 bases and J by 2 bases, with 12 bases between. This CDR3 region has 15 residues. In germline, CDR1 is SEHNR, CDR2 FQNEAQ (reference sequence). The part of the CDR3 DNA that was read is TGTGCCAGCACCCAAACAGGGACTGGGGCCAACGTC. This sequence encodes CASTQTGTGANV. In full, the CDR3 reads CASTQTGTGANVLTF.

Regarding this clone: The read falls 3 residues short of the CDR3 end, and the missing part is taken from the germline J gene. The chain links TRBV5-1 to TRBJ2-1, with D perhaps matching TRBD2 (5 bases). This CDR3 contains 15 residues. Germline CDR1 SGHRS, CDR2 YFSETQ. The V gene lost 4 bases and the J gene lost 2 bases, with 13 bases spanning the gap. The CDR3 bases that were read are TGCGCCAGCAGCGCCTACCAAGCGGCCTACAATGAG. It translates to CASSAYQAAYNE. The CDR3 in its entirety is CASSAYQAAYNEQFF.

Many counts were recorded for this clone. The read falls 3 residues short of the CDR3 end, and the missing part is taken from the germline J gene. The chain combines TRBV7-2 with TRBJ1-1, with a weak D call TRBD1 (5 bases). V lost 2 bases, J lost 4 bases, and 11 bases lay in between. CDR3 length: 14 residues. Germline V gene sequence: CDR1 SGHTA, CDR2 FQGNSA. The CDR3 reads CASSLYQGGTEAFF. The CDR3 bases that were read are TGTGCCAGCAGCTTATACCAGGGTGGCACTGAA.

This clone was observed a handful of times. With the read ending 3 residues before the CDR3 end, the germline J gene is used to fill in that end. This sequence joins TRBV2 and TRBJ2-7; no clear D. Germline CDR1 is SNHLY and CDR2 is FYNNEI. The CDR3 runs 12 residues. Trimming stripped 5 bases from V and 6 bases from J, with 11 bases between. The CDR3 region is CASSPLQREQYF. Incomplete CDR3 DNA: TGTGCCAGCAGTCCACTGCAGCGCGAG. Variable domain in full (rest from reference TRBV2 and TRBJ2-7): EPEVTQTPSHQVTQMGQEVILRCVPISNHLYFYWYRQILGQKVEFLVSFYNNEISEKSEIFDDQFSVERPDGSNFTLKIRSTKLEDSAMYFCASSPLQREQYFGPGTRLTVT.

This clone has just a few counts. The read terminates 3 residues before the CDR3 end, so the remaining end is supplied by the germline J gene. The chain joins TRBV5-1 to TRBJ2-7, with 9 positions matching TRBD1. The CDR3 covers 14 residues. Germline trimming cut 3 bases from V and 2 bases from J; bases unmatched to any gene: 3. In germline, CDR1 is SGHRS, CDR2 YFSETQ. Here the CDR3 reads CASSSGQGTYEQYF. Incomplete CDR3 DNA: TGCGCCAGCAGCTCGGGACAGGGCACCTACGAG. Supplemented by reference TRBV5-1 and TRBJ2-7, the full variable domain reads KAGVTQTPRYLIKTRGQQVTLSCSPISGHRSVSWYQQTPGQGLQFLFEYFSETQRNKGNFPGRFSGRQFSNSRSEMNVSTLELGDSALYLCASSSGQGTYEQYFGPGTRLTVT.

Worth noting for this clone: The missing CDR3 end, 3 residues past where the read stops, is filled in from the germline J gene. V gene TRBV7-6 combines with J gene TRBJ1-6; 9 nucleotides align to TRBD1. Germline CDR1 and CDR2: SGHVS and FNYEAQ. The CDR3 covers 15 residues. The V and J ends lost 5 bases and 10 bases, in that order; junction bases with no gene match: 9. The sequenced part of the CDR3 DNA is TGTGCCAGCAGCCCACGGACAGGGGTAGACTCACCC. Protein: CASSPRTGVDSP. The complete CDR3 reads CASSPRTGVDSPLHF.

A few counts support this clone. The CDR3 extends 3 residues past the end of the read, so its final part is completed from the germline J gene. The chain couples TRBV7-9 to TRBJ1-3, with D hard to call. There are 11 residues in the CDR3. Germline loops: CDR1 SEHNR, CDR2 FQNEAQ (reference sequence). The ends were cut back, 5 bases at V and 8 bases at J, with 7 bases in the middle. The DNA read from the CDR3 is TGTGCCAGCAGCCCCCAGGACACC. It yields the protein CASSPQDT. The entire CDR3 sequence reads CASSPQDTIYF.

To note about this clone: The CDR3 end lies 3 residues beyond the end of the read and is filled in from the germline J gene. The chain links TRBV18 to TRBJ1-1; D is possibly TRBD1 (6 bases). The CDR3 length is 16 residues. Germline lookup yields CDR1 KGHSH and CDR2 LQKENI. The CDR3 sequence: CASSPGAGERLMEAFF. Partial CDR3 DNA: TGTGCCAGCTCACCGGGGGCAGGAGAACGCCTTATGGAA.

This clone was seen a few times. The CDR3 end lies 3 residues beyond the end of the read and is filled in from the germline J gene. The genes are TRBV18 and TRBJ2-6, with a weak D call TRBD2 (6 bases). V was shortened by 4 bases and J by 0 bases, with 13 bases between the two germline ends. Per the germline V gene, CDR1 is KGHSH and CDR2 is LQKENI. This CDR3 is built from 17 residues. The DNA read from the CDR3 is TGTGCCAGCTCACAGGGGACTCTCTACTCTGGGGCCAACGTC. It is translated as CASSQGTLYSGANV. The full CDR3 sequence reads CASSQGTLYSGANVLTF.

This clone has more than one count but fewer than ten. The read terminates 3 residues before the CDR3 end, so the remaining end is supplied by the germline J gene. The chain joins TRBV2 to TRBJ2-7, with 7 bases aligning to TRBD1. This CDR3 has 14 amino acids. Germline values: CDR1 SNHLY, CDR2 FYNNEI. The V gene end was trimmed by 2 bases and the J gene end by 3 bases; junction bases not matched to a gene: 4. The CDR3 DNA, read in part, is TGTGCCAGCAGTGAACAACAGGGGAGCTACGAG. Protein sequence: CASSEQQGSYE. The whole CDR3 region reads CASSEQQGSYEQYF.

The CDR3: CASSIGARGSSGANVLTF. The CDR3 bases that were read are TGTGCCAGTAGTATAGGGGCCAGGGGATCGTCTGGGGCCAACGTC. The rearrangement uses TRBV19 and TRBJ2-6, with a tentative D call TRBD1 (6 bases). The read terminates 3 residues ahead of where the CDR3 ends, so the germline J gene completes it. The CDR3 spans 18 residues. Germline-derived CDR1 and CDR2 are LNHDA and SQIVND (reference sequence). V gave up 1 base and J gave up 1 base, with 14 bases separating them.

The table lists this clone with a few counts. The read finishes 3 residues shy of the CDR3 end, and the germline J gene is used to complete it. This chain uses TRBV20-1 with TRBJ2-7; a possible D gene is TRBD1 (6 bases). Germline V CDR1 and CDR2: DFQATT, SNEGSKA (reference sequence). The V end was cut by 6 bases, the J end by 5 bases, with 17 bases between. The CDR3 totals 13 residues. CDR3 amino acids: CSAPRGGNHEQYF. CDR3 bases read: TGCAGTGCCCCCAGAGGGGGAAACCACGAG.

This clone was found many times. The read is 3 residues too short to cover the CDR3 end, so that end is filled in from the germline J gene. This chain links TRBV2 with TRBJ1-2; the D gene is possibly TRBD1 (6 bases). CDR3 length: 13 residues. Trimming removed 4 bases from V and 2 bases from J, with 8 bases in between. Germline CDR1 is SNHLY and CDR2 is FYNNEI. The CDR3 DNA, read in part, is TGTGCCAGCAGTGGGGACATAAACTATGGC. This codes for CASSGDINYG. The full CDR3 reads CASSGDINYGYTF.

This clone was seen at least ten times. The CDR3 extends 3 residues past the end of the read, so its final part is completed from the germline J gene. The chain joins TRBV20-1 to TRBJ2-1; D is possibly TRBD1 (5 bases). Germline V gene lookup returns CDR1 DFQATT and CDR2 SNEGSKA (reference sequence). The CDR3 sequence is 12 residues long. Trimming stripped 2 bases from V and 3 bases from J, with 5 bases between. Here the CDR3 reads CSARQGYNEQFF. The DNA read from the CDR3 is TGCAGTGCTAGACAGGGCTACAATGAG.

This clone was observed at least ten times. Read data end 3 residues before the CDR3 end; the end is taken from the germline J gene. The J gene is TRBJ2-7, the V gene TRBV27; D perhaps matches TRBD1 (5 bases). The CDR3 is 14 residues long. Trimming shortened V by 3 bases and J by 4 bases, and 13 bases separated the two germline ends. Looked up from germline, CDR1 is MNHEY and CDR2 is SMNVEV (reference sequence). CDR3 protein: CASSFQSPGYEQYF. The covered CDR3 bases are TGTGCCAGCAGTTTCCAAAGCCCAGGGTACGAG.